The next 20 T cell receptor beta chains were all read from a single sample in a study of shared clonotypes between healthy human individuals. Repertoires were generated with immunoSEQ multiplex PCR, while TCRdb's copy carries only in-frame clones and drops some. The repertoire holds about 650,000 clones, with around 95% as singletons. Naive CD8 cells lacked CD45RO, underwent positive selection for CCR7 and left out terminally differentiated effector memory CD45RA+ cells. Source material: naive CD8+ T cells sorted from blood. The receptors shown here come from a woman aged 25 to 45 in good health.

CDR3 in amino acids: CASSLRRAGSYEQYF. As DNA, the CDR3 is TGTGCCAGCAGCTTGCGTCGAGCGGGAAGCTACGAGCAGTACTTC. The chain has TRBV5-8 and TRBJ2-7, with 7 bases fitting TRBD2. The CDR3 is 15 residues long. From germline, CDR1 is SGHTS and CDR2 YDEGEE. J lost 3 bases, V lost 1 base, and 7 bases had no gene match.

The rearrangement joins TRBV7-9 to TRBJ2-2; D is unresolved. Trimming left V 7 bases short and J 8 bases short, with 5 bases between. Per the germline V gene, CDR1 is SEHNR and CDR2 is FQNEAQ (reference sequence). The CDR3 contains 10 residues. The CDR3 here is CASTPGELFF. In nucleotides, the CDR3 is TGTGCCAGCACCCCTGGGGAGCTGTTTTTT.

The chain carries TRBV13 and TRBJ2-1; possibly TRBD2 for D (6 bases). Germline values: CDR1 PRHDT, CDR2 FYEKMQ (reference sequence). V lost 1 base, J lost 5 bases, and 12 bases lay in between. The CDR3 runs 15 residues. CDR3 sequence: CASSLAGRTHNEQFF. The CDR3 DNA reads as TGTGCCAGCAGCTTAGCAGGGAGGACGCACAATGAGCAGTTCTTC.

The chain uses TRBV6-5 and TRBJ1-2, with TRBD1 identical over 10 bases. The ends lost 7 bases at V and 2 bases at J; junction bases unmatched: 7. Germline V lookup: CDR1 MNHEY, CDR2 SVGAGI. The CDR3 has 15 residues. The CDR3 here is CASTDWTGGNYGYTF. For the CDR3, the DNA is TGTGCCAGCACCGACTGGACAGGGGGGAACTATGGCTACACCTTC.

The chain's CDR3 is CASSLGTPGDTQYF. CDR3 DNA: TGTGCCAGCAGCTTAGGGACGCCGGGAGATACGCAGTATTTT. The rearrangement joins TRBV5-4 to TRBJ2-3; perhaps D is TRBD1 or TRBD2 (5 bases each). V was shortened by 2 bases and J by 5 bases, with 12 bases between the two germline ends. The CDR3 contains 14 residues. Germline CDR1 reads SGHNT; CDR2 reads YYREEE (reference sequence).

The chain is built from TRBV6-5 and TRBJ2-2; 11 bases fit TRBD2. Germline-derived CDR1 and CDR2 are MNHEY and SVGAGI. The length of the CDR3 is 15 residues. V lost 6 bases and J lost 4; bases outside the gene matches: 4. CDR3 amino acids: CASSGLAGGTGELFF. CDR3 coding DNA: TGTGCCAGCAGCGGGCTAGCGGGAGGCACCGGGGAGCTGTTTTTT.

This sequence joins TRBV7-8 and TRBJ2-3, with 10 bases aligning to TRBD2. V trimming: 0 bases; J trimming: 3 bases; junction bases outside the gene matches: 6. The CDR3 extends over 17 amino acids. Germline CDR1 reads SGHVS; CDR2 reads FQNEAQ. The CDR3 is CASSLALAGVETDTQYF. The DNA of the CDR3 is TGTGCCAGCAGCTTAGCGCTAGCGGGAGTGGAAACAGATACGCAGTATTTT.

Only one count was recorded for this clone. CDR3: CASISGAYEQYF. DNA of the CDR3: TGTGCCAGCATTTCGGGGGCCTACGAGCAGTACTTC. This sequence joins TRBV6-1 and TRBJ2-7; maybe TRBD2 (6 bases). The V end was cut by 7 bases, the J end by 2 bases, with 9 bases between. The CDR3 length is 12 residues. CDR1 and CDR2 from the germline V gene are MNHNS and SASEGT.

The chain couples TRBV29-1 to TRBJ2-1; D gene uncertain. Germline V gene data show CDR1 as SQVTM and CDR2 as ANQGSEA. V shed 6 bases and J shed 4 bases, with 4 bases lying between them. This CDR3 has 10 amino acids. CDR3 region: CSVRYNEQFF. Written as DNA, the CDR3 is TGCAGCGTAAGGTACAATGAGCAGTTCTTC.

The CDR3 coding sequence is TGTGCCAGCTCACCCGCTAGGGCTTTTGGAAACACCATATATTTT. As protein: CASSPARAFGNTIYF. V is TRBV18 and J is TRBJ1-3; D remains ambiguous. This CDR3 region has 15 residues. V lost 3 bases and J lost 3, with 12 bases in between. CDR1 is KGHSH and CDR2 is LQKENI in the germline V gene.

This clone appeared a single time. The V and J genes are TRBV10-3 and TRBJ2-7; no reliable D call. CDR3 length: 12 residues. V dropped 2 bases and J dropped 6 bases, with 8 bases sitting between them. Germline V CDR1 and CDR2: ENHRY, SYGVKD. The CDR3 spells CAISEGSREQYF. The CDR3 coding sequence is TGTGCCATCAGTGAGGGTAGTCGCGAGCAGTACTTC.

This chain joins TRBV27 and TRBJ2-2; TRBD1 might be the D (5 bases). Trimming removed 2 bases from V and 8 bases from J, with 12 bases in between. This CDR3 region has 14 residues. CDR1 and CDR2 (germline): MNHEY, SMNVEV (reference sequence). This chain's CDR3 is CASSLVQASGELFF. The CDR3, as DNA: TGTGCCAGCAGTTTAGTACAGGCCTCTGGGGAGCTGTTTTTT.

The chain employs TRBV5-4 and TRBJ2-3, with 7 bases matching TRBD2. The V segment lost 2 bases and the J segment 3 bases; nucleotides outside the gene matches: 12. Germline V gene data show CDR1 as SGHNT and CDR2 as YYREEE (reference sequence). The CDR3 runs to 17 residues. The CDR3 is CASSFSPRGRRTDTQYF. CDR3 nucleotides: TGTGCCAGCAGCTTTTCCCCTCGCGGGAGAAGGACAGATACGCAGTATTTT. Complete variable domain (other parts from reference TRBV5-4 and TRBJ2-3): ETGVTQSPTHLIKTRGQQVTLRCSSQSGHNTVSWYQQALGQGPQFIFQYYREEENGRGNFPPRFSGLQFPNYSSELNVNALELDDSALYLCASSFSPRGRRTDTQYFGPGTRLTVL.

The rearrangement links TRBV7-2 to TRBJ2-1; D not resolved. This CDR3 has 16 residues. V dropped 4 bases and J dropped 4 bases, with 17 bases sitting between them. Germline V gene sequence: CDR1 SGHTA, CDR2 FQGNSA. CDR3 bases: TGTGCCAGCAGCTCTAGGGCCTCGATAACGTACAATGAGCAGTTCTTC. Its protein is CASSSRASITYNEQFF.

The J gene is TRBJ2-5, the V gene TRBV2; either TRBD1 or TRBD2 may fit D (5 bases each). V dropped 11 bases and J dropped 2 bases, with 15 bases sitting between them. From germline, CDR1 is SNHLY and CDR2 FYNNEI. The CDR3 consists of 13 residues. The CDR3 DNA sequence: TGTGCCCACGAGGGGCAGCAGCAAGAGACCCAGTACTTC. Translating it yields CAHEGQQQETQYF. Based on the CDR3 plus reference TRBV2 and TRBJ2-5, the full variable domain is EPEVTQTPSHQVTQMGQEVILRCVPISNHLYFYWYRQILGQKVEFLVSFYNNEISEKSEIFDDQFSVERPDGSNFTLKIRSTKLEDSAMYFCAHEGQQQETQYFGPGTRLLVL.

This rearrangement joins TRBV6-5 to TRBJ2-5, with a possible D match to TRBD1 (7 bases). The CDR3 covers 15 residues. Trimming shortened V by 4 bases and J by 0 bases, and 12 bases separated the two germline ends. Germline V gene data show CDR1 as MNHEY and CDR2 as SVGAGI. The DNA for the CDR3 is TGTGCCAGCAGTTGGGGGGACAGTGACCAAGAGACCCAGTACTTC. Protein: CASSWGDSDQETQYF.

The genes are TRBV5-6 and TRBJ2-7; TRBD1 matches at 10 bases. There are 14 residues in the CDR3. V lost 2 bases to trimming and J lost 3 bases; unmatched junction nucleotides: 2. The germline V gene encodes CDR1 SGHDT and CDR2 YYEEEE. CDR3 in amino acids: CASSLDRGLYEQYF. The CDR3 DNA follows: TGTGCCAGCAGCTTAGACAGGGGGCTCTACGAGCAGTACTTC.

The chain employs TRBV25-1 and TRBJ2-7; D is possibly TRBD2 (6 bases). Germline CDR1 reads MGHDK; CDR2 reads SYGVNS. Trimming took off 4 bases at V and 5 bases at J, with 12 bases between the two ends. This CDR3 has 13 amino acids. The CDR3: CASSGTGEHEQYF. The CDR3 DNA is TGTGCCAGCAGTGGAACGGGAGAGCACGAGCAGTACTTC.

The chain employs TRBV6-6 and TRBJ2-7; D not certain. The CDR3 covers 14 residues. CDR1 and CDR2 from the germline V gene are MNHNY and SVGAGI (reference sequence). The ends were cut back, 2 bases at V and 0 bases at J, with 8 bases in the middle. The CDR3 DNA reads as TGTGCCAGCAGTTACCCCTCGGCCTCCTACGAGCAGTACTTC. Amino acids: CASSYPSASYEQYF.

The DNA for the CDR3 is TGTGCCAGCAGCGAACAGGGCGCAGGGACTGGGGCCAACGTCCTGACTTTC. Translating gives CASSEQGAGTGANVLTF. The rearrangement links TRBV7-9 to TRBJ2-6, with D maybe TRBD1 (6 bases). The germline CDR1 and CDR2 sequences are SEHNR and FQNEAQ (reference sequence). The CDR3 is 17 residues long. V was pared by 5 bases and J by 2 bases, with 16 bases between. The full variable domain, rest sourced from reference TRBV7-9 and TRBJ2-6, is DTGVSQNPRHKITKRGQNVTFRCDPISEHNRLYWYRQTLGQGPEFLTYFQNEAQLEKSRLLSDRFSAERPKGSFSTLEIQRTEQGDSAMYLCASSEQGAGTGANVLTFGAGSRLTVL.